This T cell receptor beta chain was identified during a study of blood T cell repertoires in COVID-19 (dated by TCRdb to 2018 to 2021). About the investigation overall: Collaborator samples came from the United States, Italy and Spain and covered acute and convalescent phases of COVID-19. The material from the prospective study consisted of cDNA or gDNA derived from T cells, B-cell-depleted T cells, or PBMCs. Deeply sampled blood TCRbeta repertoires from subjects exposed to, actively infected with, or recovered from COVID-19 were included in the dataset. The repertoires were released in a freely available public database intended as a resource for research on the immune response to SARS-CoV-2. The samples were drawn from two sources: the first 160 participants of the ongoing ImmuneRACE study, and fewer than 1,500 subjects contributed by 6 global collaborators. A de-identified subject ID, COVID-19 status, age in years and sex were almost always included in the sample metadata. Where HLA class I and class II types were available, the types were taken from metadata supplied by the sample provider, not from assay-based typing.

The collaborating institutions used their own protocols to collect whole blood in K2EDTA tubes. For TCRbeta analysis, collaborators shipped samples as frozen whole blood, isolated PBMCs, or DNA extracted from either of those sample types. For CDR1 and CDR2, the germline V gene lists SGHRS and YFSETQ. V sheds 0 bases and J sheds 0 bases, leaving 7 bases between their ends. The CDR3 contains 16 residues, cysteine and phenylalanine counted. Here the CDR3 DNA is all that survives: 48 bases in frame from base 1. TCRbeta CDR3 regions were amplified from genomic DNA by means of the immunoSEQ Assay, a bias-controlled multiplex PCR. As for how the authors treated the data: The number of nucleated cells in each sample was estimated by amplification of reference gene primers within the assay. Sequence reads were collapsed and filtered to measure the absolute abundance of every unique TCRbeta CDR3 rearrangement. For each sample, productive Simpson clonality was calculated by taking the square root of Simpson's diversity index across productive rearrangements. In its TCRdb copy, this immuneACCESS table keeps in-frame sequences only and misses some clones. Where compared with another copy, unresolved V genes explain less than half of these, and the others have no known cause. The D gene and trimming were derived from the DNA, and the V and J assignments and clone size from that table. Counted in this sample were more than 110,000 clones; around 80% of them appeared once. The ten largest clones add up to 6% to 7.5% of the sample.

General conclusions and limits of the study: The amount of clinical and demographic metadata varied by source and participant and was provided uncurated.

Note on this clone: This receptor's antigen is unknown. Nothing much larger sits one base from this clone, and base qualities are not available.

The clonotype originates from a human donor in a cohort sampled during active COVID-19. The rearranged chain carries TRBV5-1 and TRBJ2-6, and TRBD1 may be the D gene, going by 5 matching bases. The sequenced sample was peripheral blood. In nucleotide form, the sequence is TGCGCCAGCAGCTTGGCGACAGCCTCTGGGGCCAACGTCCTGACTTTC. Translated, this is CASSLATASGANVLTF.